The rows below give T cell receptor beta chains drawn from one sample of a study of T cells in Graves' hyperthyroidism and ophthalmopathy. Using its own MiXCR run on the multiplex PCR reads, TCRdb lists one record per CDR3 protein. The repertoire includes about 400,000 distinct CDR3 sequences, roughly 15% of them detected once, and less than 6.5% sits in the top ten. The specimen was blood. These receptors all stem from a woman aged 18-29 years with Graves' hyperthyroidism. Each CDR3 is given with its conserved first and last residue. The D gene is left open where the match is weak. Rows may omit the clone size; those that give it use once, few, many or a size class.

v_gene: TRBV14
j_gene: TRBJ2-1
abundance: few
d_gene: -
CDR3aa: CASSQSRESYNEQFF
CDR3nt: TGTGCCAGCAGCCAATCCCGGGAGTCCTACAATGAGCAGTTCTTC

v_gene: TRBV6-5
j_gene: TRBJ2-7
abundance: few
d_gene: TRBD1
CDR3aa: CASSYPGTGEEQYF
CDR3nt: TGTGCCAGCAGTTACCCCGGGACAGGGGAAGAGCAGTACTTC

v_gene: TRBV6-1
j_gene: TRBJ1-1
abundance: many
d_gene: -
CDR3aa: CASNKGPMNTEAFF
CDR3nt: TGTGCCAGCAATAAGGGGCCTATGAACACTGAAGCTTTCTTT

v_gene: TRBV20-1
j_gene: TRBJ2-1
abundance: -
d_gene: -
CDR3aa: CSASFSVSSYNEQFF
CDR3nt: TGCAGTGCTAGCTTTAGCGTAAGCTCCTACAATGAGCAGTTCTTC

v_gene: TRBV6-1
j_gene: TRBJ2-1
abundance: few
d_gene: TRBD1
CDR3aa: CASTSWTGYNEQFF
CDR3nt: TGTGCCAGCACCTCATGGACAGGATACAATGAGCAGTTCTTC

v_gene: TRBV27
j_gene: TRBJ2-7
abundance: many
d_gene: TRBD1
CDR3aa: CASSSGGEQYF
CDR3nt: TGTGCCAGCAGTTCAGGGGGCGAGCAGTACTTC

v_gene: TRBV6-1
j_gene: TRBJ1-5
abundance: -
d_gene: TRBD1
CDR3aa: CASTRPTGEVSNQPQHF
CDR3nt: TGTGCCAGCACACGCCCGACAGGGGAAGTAAGCAATCAGCCCCAGCATTTT

v_gene: TRBV9
j_gene: TRBJ1-4
abundance: few
d_gene: -
CDR3aa: CASSVELNEKLFF
CDR3nt: TGTGCCAGCAGCGTCGAGCTAAATGAAAAACTGTTTTTT

v_gene: TRBV7-6
j_gene: TRBJ2-1
abundance: few
d_gene: TRBD2
CDR3aa: CASSLSKGLAGAVGANEQFF
CDR3nt: TGTGCCAGCAGCCTCAGCAAGGGACTAGCGGGAGCCGTGGGGGCCAATGAGCAGTTCTTC

v_gene: TRBV4-3
j_gene: TRBJ1-6
abundance: -
d_gene: TRBD1
CDR3aa: CASSRGQKGSGYNSPLHF
CDR3nt: TGCGCCAGCAGCCGGGGACAGAAGGGTTCTGGGTATAATTCACCCCTCCACTTT

v_gene: TRBV29-1
j_gene: TRBJ1-2
abundance: -
d_gene: TRBD1
CDR3aa: CSSKTGDYGYTF
CDR3nt: TGCAGCTCTAAGACAGGGGACTATGGCTACACCTTC

v_gene: TRBV19
j_gene: TRBJ1-4
abundance: -
d_gene: -
CDR3aa: CASSIGGRTNEKLFF
CDR3nt: TGTGCCAGTAGTATAGGTGGCCGAACTAATGAAAAACTGTTTTTT

v_gene: TRBV30
j_gene: TRBJ1-5
abundance: few
d_gene: -
CDR3aa: CAWSNRDFGPQHF
CDR3nt: TGTGCCTGGAGTAACAGGGACTTTGGGCCCCAGCATTTT

v_gene: TRBV20-1
j_gene: TRBJ2-7
abundance: many
d_gene: TRBD1
CDR3aa: CSARDYLRGQGTYEQYF
CDR3nt: TGCAGTGCTAGAGATTATTTGAGGGGACAGGGAACCTACGAGCAGTACTTC

v_gene: TRBV18
j_gene: TRBJ2-5
abundance: -
d_gene: -
CDR3aa: CASSQNSEETQYF
CDR3nt: TGTGCCAGCTCACAAAACAGCGAAGAGACCCAGTACTTC

v_gene: TRBV30
j_gene: TRBJ1-2
abundance: -
d_gene: TRBD1
CDR3aa: CAWSGNRGIGYTF
CDR3nt: TGTGCCTGGAGCGGAAACAGGGGAATAGGCTACACCTTC

v_gene: TRBV3-1
j_gene: TRBJ2-3
abundance: many
d_gene: TRBD2
CDR3aa: CASSQERQTSGRISDTQYF
CDR3nt: TGTGCCAGCAGCCAAGAGCGACAGACTAGCGGGAGGATCTCAGATACGCAGTATTTT

v_gene: TRBV10-3
j_gene: TRBJ2-1
abundance: -
d_gene: TRBD2
CDR3aa: CAISESSGRARREQFF
CDR3nt: TGTGCCATCAGTGAGTCGTCGGGGAGGGCCCGCCGTGAGCAGTTCTTC

v_gene: TRBV16
j_gene: TRBJ2-7
abundance: many
d_gene: TRBD2
CDR3aa: CASSPGTSEAYEQYF
CDR3nt: TGTGCCAGCAGCCCGGGGACTAGTGAAGCCTACGAGCAGTACTTC

v_gene: TRBV28
j_gene: TRBJ2-5
abundance: many
d_gene: TRBD1
CDR3aa: CASSSPTGEETQYF
CDR3nt: TGTGCCAGCAGTTCACCGACAGGGGAAGAGACCCAGTACTTC

v_gene: TRBV7-2
j_gene: TRBJ2-1
abundance: -
d_gene: TRBD1
CDR3aa: CASLPFTGGAPSSYNEQFF
CDR3nt: TGTGCCAGCCTACCGTTTACAGGGGGCGCTCCGAGCTCCTACAATGAGCAGTTCTTC

v_gene: TRBV20-1
j_gene: TRBJ2-7
abundance: many
d_gene: -
CDR3aa: CSAPFVGASQEEQYF
CDR3nt: TGCAGTGCACCCTTTGTGGGGGCTAGCCAAGAGGAGCAGTACTTC

v_gene: TRBV9
j_gene: TRBJ2-7
abundance: few
d_gene: -
CDR3aa: CASSVGPLGDEQYF
CDR3nt: TGTGCCAGCAGCGTAGGTCCCCTCGGGGACGAGCAGTACTTC

v_gene: TRBV20-1
j_gene: TRBJ1-1
abundance: -
d_gene: -
CDR3aa: CSAPPPRMNTEAFF
CDR3nt: TGCAGTGCTCCTCCCCCCCGAATGAACACTGAAGCTTTCTTT

v_gene: TRBV5-4
j_gene: TRBJ2-5
abundance: -
d_gene: TRBD1
CDR3aa: CASSLGTGDGETQYF
CDR3nt: TGTGCCAGCAGCTTAGGGACAGGGGATGGCGAGACCCAGTACTTC

v_gene: TRBV3-1
j_gene: TRBJ2-2
abundance: many
d_gene: -
CDR3aa: CASSQDTGELFF
CDR3nt: TGTGCCAGCAGCCAAGATACCGGGGAGCTGTTTTTT

v_gene: TRBV19
j_gene: TRBJ1-1
abundance: many
d_gene: TRBD1
CDR3aa: CASNPTGYTEAFF
CDR3nt: TGTGCCAGTAACCCGACAGGGTACACTGAAGCTTTCTTT

v_gene: TRBV30
j_gene: TRBJ2-7
abundance: few
d_gene: -
CDR3aa: CAWSAIYEQYF
CDR3nt: TGTGCCTGGAGCGCTATCTACGAGCAGTACTTC

v_gene: TRBV12-3/TRBV12-4
j_gene: TRBJ2-3
abundance: many
d_gene: TRBD1
CDR3aa: CASSITGGTDTQYF
CDR3nt: TGTGCCAGCAGCATTACAGGGGGCACAGATACGCAGTATTTT

v_gene: TRBV15
j_gene: TRBJ2-7
abundance: -
d_gene: -
CDR3aa: CATSQARSSYEQYF
CDR3nt: TGTGCCACCAGCCAAGCGCGGAGCTCCTACGAGCAGTACTTC

v_gene: TRBV20-1
j_gene: TRBJ2-1
abundance: many
d_gene: -
CDR3aa: CSATYPFKRGDEQFF
CDR3nt: TGCAGTGCTACGTATCCATTCAAAAGGGGTGATGAGCAGTTCTTC

v_gene: TRBV7-9
j_gene: TRBJ1-2
abundance: -
d_gene: -
CDR3aa: CASSLENPGLHGYTF
CDR3nt: TGTGCCAGCAGCTTAGAGAACCCGGGACTCCATGGCTACACCTTC

v_gene: TRBV6-1
j_gene: TRBJ2-3
abundance: many
d_gene: -
CDR3aa: CASSFSRDTQYF
CDR3nt: TGTGCCAGCAGTTTTAGCAGGGATACGCAGTATTTT

v_gene: TRBV29-1
j_gene: TRBJ2-7
abundance: many
d_gene: -
CDR3aa: CSARDVGYEQYF
CDR3nt: TGCAGCGCGAGGGACGTCGGCTACGAGCAGTACTTC

v_gene: TRBV6-5
j_gene: TRBJ2-5
abundance: few
d_gene: -
CDR3aa: CASSYSRDQETQYF
CDR3nt: TGTGCCAGCAGTTACTCCAGAGACCAAGAGACCCAGTACTTC

v_gene: TRBV12-5
j_gene: TRBJ2-2
abundance: few
d_gene: -
CDR3aa: CASAGLTGELFF
CDR3nt: TGTGCTAGTGCTGGGCTCACCGGGGAGCTGTTTTTT

v_gene: TRBV6-5
j_gene: TRBJ1-4
abundance: -
d_gene: -
CDR3aa: CASSYSRVIREKLFF
CDR3nt: TGTGCCAGCAGTTACTCCAGGGTTATACGTGAAAAACTGTTTTTT

v_gene: TRBV20-1
j_gene: TRBJ2-5
abundance: many
d_gene: -
CDR3aa: CSARSSRETQYF
CDR3nt: TGCAGTGCTAGATCTAGCCGGGAGACCCAGTACTTC

v_gene: TRBV7-9
j_gene: TRBJ1-1
abundance: -
d_gene: TRBD1
CDR3aa: CASSLEGQINTEAFF
CDR3nt: TGTGCCAGCAGCTTAGAGGGACAGATTAACACTGAAGCTTTCTTT

v_gene: TRBV9
j_gene: TRBJ2-3
abundance: -
d_gene: -
CDR3aa: CASSAEGGSLTSSTDTQYF
CDR3nt: TGTGCCAGCAGCGCCGAGGGGGGGTCACTTACTTCTAGCACAGATACGCAGTATTTT

v_gene: TRBV6-1
j_gene: TRBJ2-1
abundance: -
d_gene: TRBD2
CDR3aa: CASGLAGESYEQFF
CDR3nt: TGTGCCAGCGGATTAGCGGGAGAGAGCTATGAGCAGTTCTTC

v_gene: TRBV5-1
j_gene: TRBJ2-2
abundance: few
d_gene: -
CDR3aa: CASSLETGGFAGELFF
CDR3nt: TGCGCCAGCAGCTTGGAGACTGGGGGTTTCGCCGGGGAGCTGTTTTTT

v_gene: TRBV20-1
j_gene: TRBJ2-7
abundance: many
d_gene: TRBD2
CDR3aa: CSANGLAGKSYEQYF
CDR3nt: TGCAGTGCCAATGGACTAGCTGGAAAGTCCTACGAGCAGTACTTC

v_gene: TRBV12-3/TRBV12-4
j_gene: TRBJ2-3
abundance: many
d_gene: TRBD2
CDR3aa: CASSHGTSGRAAADTQYF
CDR3nt: TGTGCCAGCAGTCACGGGACTAGCGGGAGGGCGGCTGCAGATACGCAGTATTTT

v_gene: TRBV11-1
j_gene: TRBJ2-1
abundance: many
d_gene: TRBD2
CDR3aa: CASSLSGTSTYNEQFF
CDR3nt: TGTGCCAGCAGCTTGTCCGGGACTAGCACCTACAATGAGCAGTTCTTC

v_gene: TRBV20-1
j_gene: TRBJ2-7
abundance: -
d_gene: TRBD2
CDR3aa: CSARLAGGLEQYF
CDR3nt: TGCAGTGCTAGACTAGCGGGAGGCCTCGAGCAGTACTTC

v_gene: TRBV3-1
j_gene: TRBJ1-2
abundance: many
d_gene: TRBD1
CDR3aa: CASSPLTRDRGYGYTF
CDR3nt: TGTGCCAGCAGTCCACTTACCCGGGACAGGGGGTATGGCTACACCTTC

v_gene: TRBV15
j_gene: TRBJ1-1
abundance: -
d_gene: -
CDR3aa: CATSRALRAFF
CDR3nt: TGTGCCACCAGCAGAGCTTTACGGGCTTTCTTT